Below, 15 T cell receptor beta chains from the same sample are listed, as sequenced in a study of T-cell reconstitution after alpha-beta-depleted transplantation in children. Unique molecular identifiers were incorporated during preparation of the TCRbeta library. MiXCR, applied by TCRdb to the PCR reads, yields one record per CDR3 protein. The repertoire holds about 610,000 distinct CDR3 sequences, with 10% as singletons. The material sequenced was PBMCs from the stem cell graft donor, taken from the stem cell graft. These receptor sequences come from a human donor who donated a stem cell graft to a child with acute myeloid leukemia.

This clonotype appeared many times. The CDR3 coding sequence is TGCGCCAGCAGCTTGGATCCAGGGAGTCAAGAGACCCAGTACTTC. Translating gives CASSLDPGSQETQYF. The chain carries TRBV5-1 and TRBJ2-5; perhaps D is TRBD1 or TRBD2 (5 bases each). The CDR3 totals 15 residues. CDR1 and CDR2 from the germline V gene are SGHRS and YFSETQ. Trimming took 0 bases from V and 2 from J, leaving 11 bases between them.

This clonotype was observed many times. This chain joins TRBV24-1 and TRBJ2-1, with TRBD2 identical over 7 bases. The CDR3 is 17 residues long. Germline lookup yields CDR1 KGHDR and CDR2 SFDVKD. V lost 2 bases and J lost 8; bases outside the gene matches: 14. CDR3 sequence reads: CATSDSWVGGRGDEQFF. The DNA for the CDR3 is TGTGCCACCAGTGATTCCTGGGTTGGCGGGAGAGGCGATGAGCAGTTCTTC.

This chain links TRBV20-1 with TRBJ1-5; no clear D. The CDR3 totals 12 residues. The germline CDR1 and CDR2 sequences are DFQATT and SNEGSKA (reference sequence). V was trimmed by 1 base and J by 6 bases, leaving 7 bases between them. The DNA of the CDR3 is TGCAGTGCTAGAGCGGGGATTCAGCCCCAGCATTTT. Translation gives CSARAGIQPQHF.

This clonotype has more than one count but fewer than ten. The V and J genes are TRBV27 and TRBJ2-2; D gene ambiguous. Trimming cost V 3 bases and J 7 bases, with 6 bases left between them. The CDR3 covers 12 residues. The germline gives CDR1 MNHEY, CDR2 SMNVEV (reference sequence). The CDR3 DNA follows: TGTGCCAGCAGTTTGTACGGCGGGGAGCTGTTTTTT. Amino acids: CASSLYGGELFF.

The chain combines TRBV4-2 with TRBJ2-5; D unresolved. The CDR3 contains 13 residues. Per germline, CDR1 LGHNA and CDR2 YNFKEQ. V lost 1 base to trimming and J lost 5 bases, with 8 bases between them. Written as DNA, the CDR3 is TGTGCCAGCAGCCAAGCGAATACGGAGACCCAGTACTTC. Protein sequence: CASSQANTETQYF.

The J gene is TRBJ1-6, the V gene TRBV12-3 or TRBV12-4; D may be TRBD1 (6 bases). Trimming removed 5 bases from V and 6 bases from J, with 11 bases in between. CDR3 length: 14 amino acids. CDR3 DNA: TGTGCCAGCAGTAGGACAGTCCCTAATTCACCCCTCCACTTT. It is translated as CASSRTVPNSPLHF.

The chain joins TRBV7-3 to TRBJ2-3; no firm D call. Germline V CDR1 and CDR2: SGHTA, FQGTGA. The length of the CDR3 is 17 residues. With 4 bases removed from V and 0 bases from J, the gap between germline ends came to 17 bases. The CDR3 here is CASSSPSPGTSTDTQYF. Written as DNA, the CDR3 is TGTGCCAGCAGCTCCCCTTCCCCGGGTACTAGCACAGATACGCAGTATTTT.

This clonotype turned up a few times. The gene calls are TRBV12-3 or TRBV12-4 and TRBJ2-5, with TRBD2 as a possible D gene (5 bases). This CDR3 region has 14 residues. V lost 3 bases, J lost 4 bases, and 12 bases lay in between. For the CDR3, the DNA is TGTGCCAGCAGTTTTGACTCCCGGGGAGAGACCCAGTACTTC. This translates into CASSFDSRGETQYF.

This clonotype was seen only a few times. V gene TRBV7-2 combines with J gene TRBJ1-2; D is ambiguous. Trimming cost V 5 bases and J 4 bases, with 17 bases left between them. This CDR3 is built from 15 residues. Looked up from germline, CDR1 is SGHTA and CDR2 is FQGNSA. CDR3 residues: CASSGGMGGIYGYTF. The CDR3 nucleotides read TGTGCCAGCAGCGGAGGGATGGGAGGGATCTATGGCTACACCTTC.

Ten or more counts support this clonotype. This sequence joins TRBV7-9 and TRBJ2-1, with 8 positions matching TRBD2. The germline gives CDR1 SEHNR, CDR2 FQNEAQ (reference sequence). The CDR3 is 14 amino acids. Trimming at V came to 2 bases and at J to 15 bases, leaving 12 bases not matched to a gene. As DNA, the CDR3 is TGTGCCAGCAGCTTACTAGCGGGTGATTCTGGGGCGTTCTTC. Protein sequence: CASSLLAGDSGAFF.

This clonotype was counted many times. The chain recombines TRBV6-1 with TRBJ2-7, with D possibly being TRBD1 or TRBD2 (5 bases each). The CDR3 is 16 amino acids. V was pared by 7 bases and J by 3 bases, with 22 bases between. CDR1 MNHNS and CDR2 SASEGT come from the germline V gene. The CDR3 spells CASTSGAAGGGYEQYF. The DNA for the CDR3 is TGTGCCAGCACCTCCGGGGCCGCGGGTGGGGGCTACGAGCAGTACTTC.

In this sample, this clonotype turned up a few times. The chain carries TRBV6-5 and TRBJ2-3; 8 bases map to TRBD2. Trimming took 0 bases from V and 1 from J; bases not matched to a gene: 9. The germline V gene encodes CDR1 MNHEY and CDR2 SVGAGI. CDR3 size: 18 residues. Here the CDR3 DNA reads TGTGCCAGCAGTTACTCGATCCAAGCGGGAGTCGGCACAGATACGCAGTATTTT. This encodes CASSYSIQAGVGTDTQYF.

This clonotype was counted at least ten times. J is TRBJ2-1 and V is TRBV29-1; perhaps TRBD2 as D (5 bases). There are 14 residues in the CDR3. Germline lookup yields CDR1 SQVTM and CDR2 ANQGSEA. Trimming stripped 5 bases from V and 2 bases from J, with 13 bases between. For the CDR3, the DNA is TGCAGCGTTAGACCACCGGGAACCTACAATGAGCAGTTCTTC. It translates to CSVRPPGTYNEQFF.

This clonotype was seen only a few times. This CDR3 is CSARDSVGSSKNIQYF. The CDR3 region has the DNA TGCAGTGCTAGAGATAGCGTGGGGTCGTCCAAAAACATTCAGTACTTC. J is TRBJ2-4 and V is TRBV20-1, with D maybe TRBD2 (5 bases). Germline CDR1 reads DFQATT; CDR2 reads SNEGSKA (reference sequence). V was shortened by 0 bases and J by 2 bases, with 14 bases between the two germline ends. CDR3 size: 16 residues.

The chain uses TRBV29-1 and TRBJ2-3, with 7 bases that match TRBD2. The CDR3 length is 12 residues. V lost 7 bases and J lost 5; bases outside the gene matches: 6. Germline V lookup: CDR1 SQVTM, CDR2 ANQGSEA. CDR3 residues: CSGREIKDTQYF. The CDR3 nucleotides read TGCAGCGGGCGGGAGATAAAAGATACGCAGTATTTT.